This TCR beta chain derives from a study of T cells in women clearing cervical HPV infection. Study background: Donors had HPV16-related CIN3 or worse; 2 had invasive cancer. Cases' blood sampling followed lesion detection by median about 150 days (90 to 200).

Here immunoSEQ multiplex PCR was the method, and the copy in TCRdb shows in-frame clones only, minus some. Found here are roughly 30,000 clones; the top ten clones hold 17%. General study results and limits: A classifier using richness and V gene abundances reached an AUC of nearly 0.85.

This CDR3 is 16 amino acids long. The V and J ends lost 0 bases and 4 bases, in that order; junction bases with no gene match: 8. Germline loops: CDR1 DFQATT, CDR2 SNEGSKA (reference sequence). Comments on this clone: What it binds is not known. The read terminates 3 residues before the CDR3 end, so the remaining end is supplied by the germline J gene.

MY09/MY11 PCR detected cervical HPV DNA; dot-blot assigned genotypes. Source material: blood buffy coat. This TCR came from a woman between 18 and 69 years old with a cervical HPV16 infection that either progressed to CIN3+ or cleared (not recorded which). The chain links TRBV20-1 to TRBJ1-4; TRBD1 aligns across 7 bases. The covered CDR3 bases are TGCAGTGCTAGAGATCGCAGGGGGAACGGTAATGAAAAA. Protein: CSARDRRGNGNEK. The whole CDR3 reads CSARDRRGNGNEKLFF.